This T cell receptor (beta chain) was identified in a study of cytomegalovirus exposure and HLA in healthy donors. Turning to the study itself: Inside one of the first data releases sat 75 million to 100 million unique TCRs taken from HLA-typed donors. Findings and limits, study-wide: In vitro testing confirmed a few CMV-associated chains as specific for CMV antigens. It was reported that TCR beta sequences correctly inferred the HLA-A and HLA-B alleles for most subjects. In a later analysis, HLA-associated beta chains showed higher expansion and lower generation probabilities than comparable chains.

Details on this clone: Its matching antigen is unknown.

With 60 Vbeta and 13 Jbeta primers, the PCR was carried out. TCRdb keeps only in-frame clones here, not all; method: immunoSEQ multiplex PCR. Of around 180,000 clones listed, around 84% were seen once; the top ten hold roughly 1.8%. This CDR3 contains 13 residues. The V end lost 2 bases, the J end lost 4 bases, and 9 bases lay between the germline ends. Looked up from germline, CDR1 is SGHDT and CDR2 is YYEEEE. J is TRBJ2-5 and V is TRBV5-6; no clear D. The sequencing sample was made of PBMCs. This TCR came from a woman under 30 in good health and CMV-seronegative. CDR3 in amino acids: CASSFRSRETQYF. In nucleotides, the CDR3 is TGTGCCAGCAGCTTTAGGAGCCGAGAGACCCAGTACTTC.